This TCR beta chain was sequenced during a study of radiation and T cells in renal cell carcinoma. This clone has only a few counts. Its antigen is unknown. Profiling relied on immunoSEQ multiplex PCR, and the TCRdb table lists in-frame clones only, not all of them. The sample includes 80,000 or so clones, roughly nine tenths of them seen just once. The CDR3 length is 13 residues. V was trimmed by 4 bases and J by 8 bases, leaving 11 bases between them. Germline values: CDR1 LNHNV, CDR2 YYDKDF (reference sequence). Described time point: blood 4 weeks post-SBRT, at nephrectomy. Treatment in this sample: 15 Gy SBRT to primary tumor, nephrectomy 4 weeks later. This renal cell carcinoma was of the clear cell type. Overall study results and limits: From baseline, blood top tumor clonotypes peaked at 2 weeks post-radiation.

The chain has TRBV15 and TRBJ1-4; D not certain. This TCR was recovered from a woman between 65 and 79 years old with renal cell carcinoma. The starting material was blood, obtained from a patient whose treatment included radiotherapy and nephrectomy. The CDR3 sequence is CATSKQSREKLFF. The CDR3 bases are TGTGCCACCAGCAAACAGTCTCGAGAAAAACTGTTTTTT.